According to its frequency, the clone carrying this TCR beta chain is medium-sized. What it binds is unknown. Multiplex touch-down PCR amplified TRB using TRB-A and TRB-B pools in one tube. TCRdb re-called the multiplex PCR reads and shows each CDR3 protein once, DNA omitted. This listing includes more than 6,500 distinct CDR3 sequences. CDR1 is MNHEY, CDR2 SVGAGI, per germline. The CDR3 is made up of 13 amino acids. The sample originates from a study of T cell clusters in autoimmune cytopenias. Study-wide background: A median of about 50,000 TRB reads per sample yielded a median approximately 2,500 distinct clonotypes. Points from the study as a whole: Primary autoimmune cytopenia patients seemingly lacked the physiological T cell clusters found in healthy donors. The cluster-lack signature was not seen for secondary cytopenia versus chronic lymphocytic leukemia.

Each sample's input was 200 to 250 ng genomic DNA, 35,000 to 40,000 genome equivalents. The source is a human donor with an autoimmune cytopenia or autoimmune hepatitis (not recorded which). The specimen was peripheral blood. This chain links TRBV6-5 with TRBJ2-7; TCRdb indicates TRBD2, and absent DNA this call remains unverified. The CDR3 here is CASSRGTSDEQYF.